The sequence of this TCR beta chain was determined in a study of T cell clones after liver transplantation. At the level of the study: Liver transplant recipients had immunosuppression withdrawal attempted within 2 years.

Here immunoSEQ multiplex PCR was the method, and the copy in TCRdb shows in-frame clones only, minus some. The sample includes over 50,000 clones, about 81% of them seen just once. Looked up from germline, CDR1 is SGHNT and CDR2 is YYREEE (reference sequence). The CDR3 sequence is 15 residues long. Trimming left V 3 bases short and J 6 bases short, with 13 bases between. The starting material was CD4+ T cells from blood, obtained before liver transplant. The rearrangement links TRBV5-4 to TRBJ1-6, with a tentative D call TRBD1 (6 bases). This TCR derives from a human donor who received a liver transplant. The CDR3: CASSSPTGSNSPLHF. CDR3 sequence (DNA): TGTGCCAGCAGCTCCCCGACAGGATCTAATTCACCCCTCCACTTT.